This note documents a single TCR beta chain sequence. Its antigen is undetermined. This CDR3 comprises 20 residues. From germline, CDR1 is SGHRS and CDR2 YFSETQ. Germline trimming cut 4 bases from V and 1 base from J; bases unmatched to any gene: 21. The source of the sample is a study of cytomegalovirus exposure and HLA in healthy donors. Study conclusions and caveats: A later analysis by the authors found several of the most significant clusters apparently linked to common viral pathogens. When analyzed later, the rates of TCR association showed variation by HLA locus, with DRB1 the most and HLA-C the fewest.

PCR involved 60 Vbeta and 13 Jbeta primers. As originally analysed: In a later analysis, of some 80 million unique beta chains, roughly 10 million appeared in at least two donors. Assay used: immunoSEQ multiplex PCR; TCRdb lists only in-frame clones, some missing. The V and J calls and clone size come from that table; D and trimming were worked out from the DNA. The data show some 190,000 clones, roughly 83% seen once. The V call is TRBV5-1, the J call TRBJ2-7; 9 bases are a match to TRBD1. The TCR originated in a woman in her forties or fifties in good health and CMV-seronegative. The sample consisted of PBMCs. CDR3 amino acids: CASSNEPLVGGQGLSYEQYF. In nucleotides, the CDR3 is TGCGCCAGCAGCAATGAACCCTTGGTGGGGGGACAGGGCCTTTCCTACGAGCAGTACTTC.